The next 5 T cell receptor beta chains were all read from a single sample in a study of shared clonotypes between healthy human individuals. Clones were sequenced by immunoSEQ multiplex PCR, and TCRdb holds only the in-frame ones, with some missing. In the table there are about 600,000 clones, around three quarters of which are singletons. The specimen was PBMCs. These TCRs come from a middle-aged woman in good health. Some clones in this sample may be carry-over from other donors' samples.

The chain couples TRBV6-4 to TRBJ2-7; TRBD1 matches 9 bases. J gave up 6 bases and V 6 bases, and 15 bases lay outside the gene matches. The V gene's germline CDR1 is MRHNA and CDR2 SNTAGT. The CDR3 is 16 amino acids. CDR3 sequence reads: CASSPERTGVTGEQYF. CDR3 sequence (DNA): TGTGCCAGCAGCCCCGAGCGGACAGGGGTTACGGGCGAGCAGTACTTC.

This clone was detected only a few times. The sample carries other DNA sequences with the same CDR3. This chain's CDR3 is CASSLFGRSSYNEQFF. The CDR3 DNA sequence: TGTGCCAGCAGTTTATTCGGGAGGAGCTCCTACAATGAGCAGTTCTTC. V gene TRBV27 combines with J gene TRBJ2-1; TRBD2 aligns across 7 bases. The J segment lost 0 bases and the V segment lost 1 base, leaving 3 bases of the junction unmatched. CDR3 length equals 16 residues. CDR1 MNHEY and CDR2 SMNVEV come from the germline V gene (reference sequence).

The J gene is TRBJ2-7, the V gene TRBV25-1; D is unresolved. V gave up 0 bases and J gave up 8 bases, with 11 bases separating them. The V gene's germline CDR1 is MGHDK and CDR2 SYGVNS. The CDR3 loop spans 13 amino acids. CDR3 coding DNA: TGTGCCAGCAGTGAATACCCCCTAGTTAAGCAGTACTTC. Its translation is CASSEYPLVKQYF.

This clone showed up just a few times. The V and J genes are TRBV6-6 and TRBJ2-2; no clear D gene. This CDR3 contains 14 residues. The germline gives CDR1 MNHNY, CDR2 SVGAGI (reference sequence). Trimming pared 0 bases from V and 6 bases from J, leaving 8 bases between. The CDR3 is CASSYSSAAGELFF. CDR3 nucleotide sequence: TGTGCCAGCAGTTACTCCAGCGCCGCCGGGGAGCTGTTTTTT.

The sample holds one count of this clone. J is TRBJ2-5 and V is TRBV14, with D tentatively TRBD1 (5 bases). Trimming took 1 base from V and 0 from J, leaving 9 bases between them. Per germline, CDR1 SGHDN and CDR2 FVKESK. The CDR3 is made up of 15 amino acids. CDR3 protein: CASSQGTTYQETQYF. CDR3 nucleotide sequence: TGTGCCAGCAGCCAAGGGACAACGTACCAAGAGACCCAGTACTTC.